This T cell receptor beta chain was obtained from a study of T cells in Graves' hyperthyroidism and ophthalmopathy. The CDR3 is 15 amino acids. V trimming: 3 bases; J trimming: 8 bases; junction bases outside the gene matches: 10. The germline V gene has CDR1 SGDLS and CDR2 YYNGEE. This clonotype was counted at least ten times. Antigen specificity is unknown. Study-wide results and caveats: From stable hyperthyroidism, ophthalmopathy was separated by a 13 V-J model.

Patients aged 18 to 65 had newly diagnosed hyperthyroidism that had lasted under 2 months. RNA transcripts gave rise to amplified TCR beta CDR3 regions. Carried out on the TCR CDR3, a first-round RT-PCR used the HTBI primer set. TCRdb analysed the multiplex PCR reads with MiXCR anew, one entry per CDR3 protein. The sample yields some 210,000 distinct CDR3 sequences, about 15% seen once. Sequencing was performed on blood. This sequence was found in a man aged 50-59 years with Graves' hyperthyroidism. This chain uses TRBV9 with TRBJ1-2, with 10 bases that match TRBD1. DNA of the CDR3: TGTGCCAGCAGCGCCCGGGACAGGGGAATGGAGGGCTACACCTTC. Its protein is CASSARDRGMEGYTF.